This T cell receptor (beta chain) came from a study of blood T cell repertoires in COVID-19. The CDR3 runs to 14 residues. The germline CDR1 and CDR2 sequences are SGHNT and YYREEE (reference sequence). V lost 4 bases to trimming and J lost 8 bases; unmatched junction nucleotides: 4. As processed by the authors: Amplification of reference gene primers provided the estimated nucleated cell counts. The method was immunoSEQ multiplex PCR; TCRdb's version includes in-frame clones alone and lacks a portion of them. For V, J and clone size, that table is used; D and trimming come from the DNA. The data contain approximately 50,000 clones, 75% to 80% of them singletons.

The sequence derives from a man aged 50 to 59 with active or convalescent COVID-19. The chain links TRBV5-4 to TRBJ1-6; TRBD1 agrees at 9 bases. The sequencing input was peripheral blood. The CDR3 spells CASSIQGAYSPLHF. The CDR3 region has the DNA TGTGCCAGCAGCATACAGGGGGCGTATTCACCCCTCCACTTT.